The TCR beta chain described here comes from a study of T cell changes during pregnancy in multiple sclerosis. Germline trimming cut 5 bases from V and 6 bases from J; bases unmatched to any gene: 7. The CDR3 has 14 residues. Germline lookup yields CDR1 LNHDA and CDR2 SQIVND (reference sequence). The repertoire was sequenced with immunoSEQ multiplex PCR; TCRdb's copy has only in-frame clones and lacks some. This sample carries 50,000 to 65,000 clones, roughly 92% of them seen once, and the ten largest clones take approximately 0.85%. The chain carries TRBV19 and TRBJ2-7; 10 bases align to TRBD1. The clonotype was recovered from a female donor with multiple sclerosis, enrolled in a pregnancy study. The sample in question was peripheral blood, obtained in the first trimester of pregnancy. For the CDR3, the DNA is TGTGCCAGTAGTGTCCGGGACAGGGGTACCGAGCAGTACTTC. It translates to CASSVRDRGTEQYF.